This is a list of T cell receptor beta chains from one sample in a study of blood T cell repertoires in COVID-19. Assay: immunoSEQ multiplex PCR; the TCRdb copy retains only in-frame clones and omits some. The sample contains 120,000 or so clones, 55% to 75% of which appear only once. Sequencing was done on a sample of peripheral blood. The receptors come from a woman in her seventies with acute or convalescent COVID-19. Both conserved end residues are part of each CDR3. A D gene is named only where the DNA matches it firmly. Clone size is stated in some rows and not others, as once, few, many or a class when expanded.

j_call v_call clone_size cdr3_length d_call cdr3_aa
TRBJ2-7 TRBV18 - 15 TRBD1 CASSRDRVISYEQYF
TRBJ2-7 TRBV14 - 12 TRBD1 CASSNHRGEQYF
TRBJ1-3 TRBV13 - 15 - CASSRNVGTGNTIYF
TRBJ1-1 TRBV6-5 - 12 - CASSPPRVEAFF
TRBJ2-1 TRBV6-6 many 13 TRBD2 CASSPGLVNEQFF
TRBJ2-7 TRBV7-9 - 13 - CASSPDTFYEQYF
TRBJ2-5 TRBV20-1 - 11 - CSARDFETQYF
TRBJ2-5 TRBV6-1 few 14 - CASSEGRVLETQYF
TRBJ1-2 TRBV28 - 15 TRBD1 CASSRKDRRGNGYTF
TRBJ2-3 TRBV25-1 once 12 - CASSGGPDTQYF
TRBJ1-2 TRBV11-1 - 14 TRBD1 CASSQGRGRIGYTF
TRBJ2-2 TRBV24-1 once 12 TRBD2 CATGRDGGELFF
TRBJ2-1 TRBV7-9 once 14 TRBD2 CASTVRGGAGEQFF
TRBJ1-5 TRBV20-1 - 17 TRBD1 CSASPRGRGISNQPQHF
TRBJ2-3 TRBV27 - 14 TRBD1 CASSPRGQTDTQYF
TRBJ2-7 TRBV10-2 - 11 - CASRLSGEQYF
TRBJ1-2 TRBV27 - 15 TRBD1 CASSLSGQGVSGYTF
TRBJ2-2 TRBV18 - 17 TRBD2 CASSPAIQRGGPGELFF
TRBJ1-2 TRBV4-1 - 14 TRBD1 CASSQEGTGVGYTF
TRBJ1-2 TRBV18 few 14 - CASSPPPGWDGYTF
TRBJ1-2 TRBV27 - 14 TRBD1 CASRSTGGERGYTF
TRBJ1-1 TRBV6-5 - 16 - CASSYIRTDLNTEAFF
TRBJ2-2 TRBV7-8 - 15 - CASSLVTLNTGELFF
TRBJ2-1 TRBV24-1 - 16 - CATSDLETHRYNEQFF
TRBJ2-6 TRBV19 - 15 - CASSMVSAGANVLTF